This entry lists 25 T cell receptor beta chains sequenced from one sample in a study of T cell responses to AZD1222 COVID-19 vaccine. Clones were sequenced by immunoSEQ multiplex PCR, and TCRdb holds only the in-frame ones, with some missing. Here the sample spans around 150,000 clones, 80% to 95% being singletons. The input for sequencing was peripheral blood, taken 28 days after the second AZD1222 dose. These TCRs come from an adult who received the AZD1222 COVID-19 vaccine.

The chain joins TRBV9 to TRBJ2-1; D might be TRBD2 (5 bases). Trimming removed 0 bases from V and 9 bases from J, with 16 bases in between. CDR3 length equals 15 residues. Per the germline V gene, CDR1 is SGDLS and CDR2 is YYNGEE. Here the CDR3 reads CASSVATPGGGEQFF. As DNA, the CDR3 is TGTGCCAGCAGCGTAGCGACTCCCGGTGGAGGTGAGCAGTTCTTC.

The genes are TRBV12-3 or TRBV12-4 and TRBJ2-7; a possible D gene is TRBD1 (6 bases). V was cut by 5 bases and J by 4 bases, with 12 bases left in between. CDR3 length: 13 amino acids. This CDR3 is CASSTSQGYEQYF. CDR3 nucleotide sequence: TGTGCCAGCAGTACGAGTCAGGGGTACGAGCAGTACTTC.

The CDR3 reads CASRGGENTEAFF. In DNA, the CDR3 is TGTGCCAGCAGAGGGGGGGAGAACACTGAAGCTTTCTTT. The V gene is TRBV27, the J gene TRBJ1-1, with D possibly being TRBD1 (6 bases). This CDR3 region has 13 residues. The germline V gene has CDR1 MNHEY and CDR2 SMNVEV (reference sequence). The V end lost 6 bases, the J end lost 1 base, and 9 bases lay between the germline ends.

The V and J genes are TRBV6-2 or TRBV6-3 and TRBJ2-1; no clear D. Trimming pared 4 bases from V and 6 bases from J, leaving 10 bases between. Per germline, CDR1 MNHEY and CDR2 SVGEGT. The CDR3 runs to 13 residues. The DNA for the CDR3 is TGTGCCAGCAGTTTGGCGGTCTTCAATGAGCAGTTCTTC. Amino acid sequence: CASSLAVFNEQFF.

V is TRBV30 and J is TRBJ1-2; 11 bases align to TRBD1. This CDR3 contains 17 residues. The trim removed 2 bases at V and 4 bases at J, leaving 12 bases unmatched. From germline, CDR1 is GTSNPN and CDR2 SVGIG (reference sequence). The CDR3 DNA reads as TGTGCCTGGAGTCCAACCCCCGGGACAGGGGGAGCCTATGGCTACACCTTC. Residues: CAWSPTPGTGGAYGYTF. The complete variable domain, with remaining parts taken from reference TRBV30 and TRBJ1-2, reads SQTIHQWPATLVQPVGSPLSLECTVEGTSNPNLYWYRQAAGRGLQLLFYSVGIGQISSEVPQNLSASRPQDRQFILSSKKLLLSDSGFYLCAWSPTPGTGGAYGYTFGSGTRLTVV.

The chain has TRBV7-9 and TRBJ2-5; TRBD1 is a possible D gene (6 bases). The germline V and J ends were trimmed by 2 bases and 3 bases, with 25 bases remaining between them. CDR3 size: 19 residues. Per the germline V gene, CDR1 is SEHNR and CDR2 is FQNEAQ (reference sequence). The CDR3, as DNA: TGTGCCAGCAGCTTATCTGCCCGAACGCGGACAGAAGTCAAAGAGACCCAGTACTTC. This gives the protein CASSLSARTRTEVKETQYF.

This clone was observed once. CDR3 loop: CASSAASGAYEQYF. Here the CDR3 DNA reads TGTGCCAGTAGCGCCGCTAGCGGAGCCTACGAGCAGTACTTC. This rearrangement joins TRBV19 to TRBJ2-7; 7 bases agree with TRBD2. The length of the CDR3 is 14 residues. V shed 6 bases and J 2 bases; nucleotides not matched to a gene: 7. In germline, CDR1 is LNHDA, CDR2 SQIVND (reference sequence).

V gene TRBV15 combines with J gene TRBJ2-1; TRBD2 aligns across 15 bases. V lost 0 bases to trimming and J lost 10 bases; unmatched junction nucleotides: 4. This CDR3 comprises 16 residues. Per the germline V gene, CDR1 is LNHNV and CDR2 is YYDKDF (reference sequence). The CDR3 bases are TGTGCCACCAGCAGAGAGGGGGGGACTAGCGGGAGGGAGCAGTTCTTC. It is translated as CATSREGGTSGREQFF.

The CDR3 loop reads CASSRNRGRSEQYF. The CDR3, as DNA: TGTGCCAGCAGCCGGAACAGGGGGCGAAGCGAGCAGTACTTC. The chain has TRBV5-4 and TRBJ2-7; the match to TRBD1 covers 9 bases. The V gene's germline CDR1 is SGHNT and CDR2 YYREEE (reference sequence). Unmatched junction bases numbered 8, after V lost 4 bases and J lost 6 bases. The length of the CDR3 is 14 residues.

The chain combines TRBV18 with TRBJ1-2; weak D call: TRBD1 (5 bases). With 0 bases removed from V and 5 bases from J, the gap between germline ends came to 13 bases. This CDR3 has 15 residues. The germline V gene encodes CDR1 KGHSH and CDR2 LQKENI. The CDR3 DNA reads as TGTGCCAGCTCACCACCGGACACCGCTGGGTATGGCTACACCTTC. As protein: CASSPPDTAGYGYTF. The entire variable domain, with the rest obtained from reference TRBV18 and TRBJ1-2, is as follows: NAGVMQNPRHLVRRRGQEARLRCSPMKGHSHVYWYRQLPEEGLKFMVYLQKENIIDESGMPKERFSAEFPKEGPSILRIQQVVRGDSAAYFCASSPPDTAGYGYTFGSGTRLTVV.

The chain is built from TRBV9 and TRBJ1-1; D perhaps matches TRBD1 (5 bases). The CDR3 consists of 17 residues. CDR1 is SGDLS, CDR2 YYNGEE, per germline. Trimming took 0 bases from V and 3 from J, leaving 18 bases between them. The CDR3 coding sequence is TGTGCCAGCAGCGTAGAGATCCCAGGGTCAGTGGACACTGAAGCTTTCTTT. This codes for CASSVEIPGSVDTEAFF.

This chain uses TRBV19 with TRBJ1-1; maybe TRBD1 (5 bases). Germline lookup yields CDR1 LNHDA and CDR2 SQIVND (reference sequence). V lost 5 bases, J lost 2 bases, and 15 bases lay in between. This CDR3 is built from 15 residues. The CDR3 nucleotides are TGTGCCAGTAGTTCCCGACAGATAATAAACACTGAAGCTTTCTTT. Translation gives CASSSRQIINTEAFF.

This clone was recorded once. The DNA for the CDR3 is TGTGCCACCGGACAGGGGGCCGGTGAAAAACTGTTTTTT. This gives the protein CATGQGAGEKLFF. V is TRBV19 and J is TRBJ1-4; 11 bases line up with TRBD1. The V gene end was trimmed by 10 bases and the J gene end by 7 bases; junction bases not matched to a gene: 5. Looked up from germline, CDR1 is LNHDA and CDR2 is SQIVND (reference sequence). The length of the CDR3 is 13 residues.

The rearrangement joins TRBV2 to TRBJ2-3, with TRBD2 matching 11 bases. Germline CDR1 reads SNHLY; CDR2 reads FYNNEI. This CDR3 has 17 residues. V gave up 1 base and J gave up 6 bases; unmatched junction bases: 9. The DNA for the CDR3 is TGTGCCAGCAGTGAAGAAACTAGCGGGAGTAAGGGGGATACGCAGTATTTT. This translates into CASSEETSGSKGDTQYF.

This chain uses TRBV4-2 with TRBJ1-1; TRBD1 agrees at 10 bases. CDR3 length: 14 residues. Looked up from germline, CDR1 is LGHNA and CDR2 is YNFKEQ. Trimming at V came to 1 base and at J to 5 bases, leaving 1 base not matched to a gene. The CDR3 protein is CASSQGQGATEAFF. CDR3 bases: TGTGCCAGCAGCCAAGGACAGGGGGCAACTGAAGCTTTCTTT.

This rearrangement joins TRBV12-3 or TRBV12-4 to TRBJ1-2; TRBD1 matches 9 bases. The CDR3 contains 13 residues. V shed 7 bases, J shed 5 bases, and the junction held 5 bases outside the gene matches. CDR3 bases: TGTGCCAGCACCGGACAGGGGAGGTATGGCTACACCTTC. Amino acid sequence: CASTGQGRYGYTF.

The rearrangement uses TRBV14 and TRBJ2-3, with 8 nucleotides matching TRBD2. CDR3 size: 20 residues. Trimming cost V 0 bases and J 3 bases; bases outside gene matches: 17. CDR1 is SGHDN, CDR2 FVKESK, per germline. DNA for the CDR3: TGTGCCAGCAGCCAAGATGGGCTAGCGGGCCTGAGGGGAGAAACAGATACGCAGTATTTT. Translated, it gives CASSQDGLAGLRGETDTQYF.

The V and J genes are TRBV4-2 and TRBJ1-2; D uncertain. The CDR3 length is 14 residues. Germline assignment: CDR1 LGHNA and CDR2 YNFKEQ. The V and J ends lost 1 base and 2 bases respectively, with 8 bases between them. CDR3 sequence: CASSQVAGNYGYTF. CDR3 bases: TGTGCCAGCAGCCAAGTCGCGGGAAACTATGGCTACACCTTC.

The rearrangement joins TRBV5-4 to TRBJ1-4, with 7 bases matching TRBD1. This CDR3 region has 14 residues. V lost 10 bases, J lost 8 bases, and 14 bases stayed unmatched. The germline V gene has CDR1 SGHNT and CDR2 YYREEE (reference sequence). CDR3 nucleotides: TGTGCCTCCCACACACAGGGGTTAGGAGAAAAACTGTTTTTT. This codes for CASHTQGLGEKLFF. Full variable domain (outside the CDR3, taken from reference TRBV5-4 and TRBJ1-4): ETGVTQSPTHLIKTRGQQVTLRCSSQSGHNTVSWYQQALGQGPQFIFQYYREEENGRGNFPPRFSGLQFPNYSSELNVNALELDDSALYLCASHTQGLGEKLFFGSGTQLSVL.

The CDR3 DNA reads as TGTGCCAGCTCCGCAACTTACGGGGAGCTGTTTTTT. Translation gives CASSATYGELFF. This chain connects TRBV18 to TRBJ2-2; D gene unclear. The CDR3 is 12 amino acids. V lost 6 bases and J 7 bases, leaving 9 bases between the germline ends. Germline V gene lookup returns CDR1 KGHSH and CDR2 LQKENI.

Comments on this clone: Germline is not matched at one junction end, which may reflect a read error. The chain is built from TRBV10-3 and TRBJ1-1, with D perhaps TRBD1 (5 bases). The CDR3 is made up of 15 amino acids. CDR1 ENHRY and CDR2 SYGVKD come from the germline V gene. The CDR3 region is CAISESPGMNPEAFF. CDR3 nucleotides: TGTGCCATCAGTGAGTCCCCAGGGATGAACCCTGAAGCTTTCTTT.

The genes are TRBV30 and TRBJ1-1; 8 nucleotides match TRBD1. Trimming at V came to 5 bases and at J to 5 bases, leaving 10 bases not matched to a gene. The CDR3 extends over 14 amino acids. Germline assignment: CDR1 GTSNPN and CDR2 SVGIG (reference sequence). DNA of the CDR3: TGTGCCTGGGATCTAACAGGGGGAGGGACTGAAGCTTTCTTT. Protein sequence: CAWDLTGGGTEAFF.

The chain couples TRBV6-1 to TRBJ1-2; 10 bases match TRBD1. This CDR3 region has 18 residues. Germline V gives CDR1 MNHNS, CDR2 SASEGT. Trimming at V came to 2 bases and at J to 3 bases, leaving 12 bases not matched to a gene. The CDR3 DNA reads TGTGCCAGCAGTGAATTGGGCCCGGGACAGGGGAGAGACTATGGCTACACCTTC. Amino acids: CASSELGPGQGRDYGYTF.

V usage is TRBV29-1 and J usage is TRBJ2-7; 8 bases align to TRBD1. This CDR3 has 14 amino acids. Germline V gene sequence: CDR1 SQVTM, CDR2 ANQGSEA. The V segment lost 0 bases and the J segment 2 bases; nucleotides outside the gene matches: 3. The CDR3 sequence is CSVEDPTGAYEQYF. The CDR3 DNA sequence: TGCAGCGTTGAAGACCCGACAGGGGCCTACGAGCAGTACTTC.

V gene TRBV18 combines with J gene TRBJ1-1, with 7 bases lining up with TRBD1. Germline CDR1 KGHSH, CDR2 LQKENI. J gave up 4 bases and V 2 bases, and 13 bases lay outside the gene matches. The CDR3 length is 17 residues. The CDR3 DNA reads TGTGCCAGCTCACCAAGTCGAGGGGGCAACGGGGGCACTGAAGCTTTCTTT. It yields the protein CASSPSRGGNGGTEAFF.